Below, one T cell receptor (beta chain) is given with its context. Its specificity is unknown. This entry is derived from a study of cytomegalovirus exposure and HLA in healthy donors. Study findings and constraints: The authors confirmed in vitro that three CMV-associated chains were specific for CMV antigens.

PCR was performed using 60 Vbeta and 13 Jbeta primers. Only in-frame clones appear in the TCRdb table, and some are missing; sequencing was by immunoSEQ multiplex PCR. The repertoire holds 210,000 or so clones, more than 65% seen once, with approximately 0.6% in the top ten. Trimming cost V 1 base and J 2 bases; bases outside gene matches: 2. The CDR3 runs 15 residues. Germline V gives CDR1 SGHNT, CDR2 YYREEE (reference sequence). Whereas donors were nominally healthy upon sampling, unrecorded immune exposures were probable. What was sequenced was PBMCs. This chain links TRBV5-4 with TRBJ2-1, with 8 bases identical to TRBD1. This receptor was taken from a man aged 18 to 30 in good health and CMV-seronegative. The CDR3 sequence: CASSLYRGAYNEQFF. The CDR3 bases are TGTGCCAGCAGCTTGTACAGGGGGGCCTACAATGAGCAGTTCTTC.